The 16 T cell receptor beta chains reported below all come from one sample, sequenced in a study of human T cells and chemical hapten exposure. The time point denotes: patch test 1, 2 weeks after DPC sensitization. Treatment indicated: therapeutic diphenylcyclopropenone sensitization with weekly scalp DPC. TCRdb recomputed calls from the RACE reads with MiXCR, one row per CDR3 protein. The sample carries 84,000 or so distinct CDR3 sequences, more than 9% recorded once. Sequenced material: whole blood, taken in connection with sensitization to the hapten diphenylcyclopropenone (DPC). These receptors were obtained from a man aged 40-49 years with alopecia areata. Some clones in this sample may be carry-over from other donors' samples.

This clonotype was counted between two and nine times. The V gene is TRBV6-2 or TRBV6-3, the J gene TRBJ2-1; 8 bases line up with TRBD2. CDR1 is MNHEY and CDR2 is SVGEGT in the germline V gene. The CDR3 is 16 amino acids. With 0 bases clipped from V and 2 bases from J, the junction kept 3 bases outside the gene matches. The DNA for the CDR3 is TGTGCCAGCAGTTACTCGAGCGGGAGCCCCTACAATGAGCAGTTCTTC. Translating gives CASSYSSGSPYNEQFF.

The J gene is TRBJ2-3, the V gene TRBV20-1; a possible D gene is TRBD2 (6 bases). The CDR3 is 14 amino acids. Germline loops: CDR1 DFQATT, CDR2 SNEGSKA (reference sequence). Trimming pared 3 bases from V and 0 bases from J, leaving 10 bases between. CDR3 coding DNA: TGCAGTGCTAGTGCTAGCGTGAGCACAGATACGCAGTATTTT. This translates into CSASASVSTDTQYF.

The chain links TRBV20-1 to TRBJ2-3, with 12 bases lining up with TRBD2. The CDR3 length is 17 residues. Germline CDR1 DFQATT, CDR2 SNEGSKA (reference sequence). V was clipped by 5 bases and J by 0 bases; unmatched bases: 9. The CDR3 DNA follows: TGCAGTGCTCCCTACGGACTAGCGGGGCCTAGCACAGATACGCAGTATTTT. Residues: CSAPYGLAGPSTDTQYF.

The chain couples TRBV7-9 to TRBJ2-5; D may be TRBD1 (5 bases). The V gene's germline CDR1 is SEHNR and CDR2 FQNEAQ (reference sequence). V was cut by 5 bases and J by 2 bases, with 15 bases left in between. There are 15 residues in the CDR3. CDR3 loop: CASSVRTPFQETQYF. The CDR3 DNA sequence: TGTGCCAGCAGCGTACGGACACCTTTTCAAGAGACCCAGTACTTC.

The chain combines TRBV18 with TRBJ1-1; 8 positions agree with TRBD1. This CDR3 has 16 amino acids. CDR1 is KGHSH, CDR2 LQKENI, per germline. The J segment lost 0 bases and the V segment lost 6 bases, leaving 9 bases of the junction unmatched. The DNA for the CDR3 is TGTGCCAGCTCTGCCGGGACAGGCTCCATGAACACTGAAGCTTTCTTT. Its translation: CASSAGTGSMNTEAFF.

This clonotype showed up just a few times. The chain employs TRBV6-2 or TRBV6-3 and TRBJ2-1; 7 bases match TRBD2. Germline values: CDR1 MNHEY, CDR2 SVGEGT. CDR3 length: 13 amino acids. V lost 10 bases, J lost 2 bases, and 5 bases stayed unmatched. This CDR3 is CATERGTYNEQFF. CDR3 coding DNA: TGTGCCACCGAGCGGGGTACCTACAATGAGCAGTTCTTC.

J is TRBJ2-1 and V is TRBV6-2 or TRBV6-3; 10 nucleotides line up with TRBD2. Germline CDR1 and CDR2: MNHEY and SVGEGT. CDR3 size: 14 residues. The trim removed 6 bases at V and 5 bases at J, leaving 4 bases unmatched. CDR3 nucleotide sequence: TGTGCCAGCAGGCGGACTAGCGGACACAATGAGCAGTTCTTC. Its protein is CASRRTSGHNEQFF.

Only a few counts were recorded for this clonotype. This sequence joins TRBV28 and TRBJ1-1, with no clear D. CDR1 is MDHEN, CDR2 SYDVKM, per germline. This CDR3 has 14 amino acids. V was shortened by 4 bases and J by 3 bases, with 12 bases between the two germline ends. The CDR3 DNA follows: TGTGCCAGCAGTTCCGTCGAGCACCACACTGAAGCTTTCTTT. It encodes CASSSVEHHTEAFF.

This clonotype turned up a few times. The chain has TRBV3-1 and TRBJ2-1, with TRBD2 identical over 11 bases. CDR1 LGHDT and CDR2 YNNKEL come from the germline V gene (reference sequence). V was clipped by 6 bases and J by 13 bases; unmatched bases: 17. This CDR3 region has 16 residues. The CDR3 is CASRPRGASGRTIQFF. The CDR3 nucleotides read TGTGCCAGCAGGCCCCGGGGGGCTAGCGGGAGGACAATCCAGTTCTTC.

The chain carries TRBV5-1 and TRBJ2-1; no clear D gene. The CDR3 extends over 12 amino acids. Germline V lookup: CDR1 SGHRS, CDR2 YFSETQ. Trimming stripped 0 bases from V and 6 bases from J, with 4 bases between. In nucleotides, the CDR3 is TGCGCCAGCAGCTTGGACCTCAATGAGCAGTTCTTC. Translation: CASSLDLNEQFF.

The table lists this clonotype with a few counts. J is TRBJ2-6 and V is TRBV4-3; 12 nucleotides match TRBD1. The V gene's germline CDR1 is LGHNA and CDR2 YSLEER. Losses at the gene ends were 4 bases for V and 3 bases for J; bases not matched to a gene: 7. This CDR3 spans 18 amino acids. DNA for the CDR3: TGCGCCAGCAGCCGCACCGGGACAGGGGGCGATGGGGCCAACGTCCTGACTTTC. This encodes CASSRTGTGGDGANVLTF.

This clonotype has a count of ten or more. This sequence joins TRBV21-1 and TRBJ2-7; the table's D call TRBD2 went unverified against the DNA. TRBV21-1 is shown as a pseudogene. The CDR3 is made up of 14 amino acids. Written as DNA, the CDR3 is TGTGCCAGCAGCGGACTAGCGGGAGAAGCCGAGCAGTACGTC. It encodes CASSGLAGEAEQYV.

This clonotype was detected a few times. The chain joins TRBV4-2 to TRBJ2-5; TRBD2 matches at 7 bases. Germline CDR1 LGHNA, CDR2 YNFKEQ. The CDR3 is made up of 15 amino acids. Trimming took 0 bases from V and 7 from J; bases not matched to a gene: 8. The DNA for the CDR3 is TGTGCCAGCAGCCAAGATAGACTAGCTGGTGGGACCCAGTACTTC. This codes for CASSQDRLAGGTQYF.

The chain is built from TRBV11-1 and TRBJ2-5; D remains unclear. CDR3 length equals 16 residues. Trimming took off 5 bases at V and 2 bases at J, with 18 bases between the two ends. Germline assignment: CDR1 SGHAT and CDR2 FQDESV (reference sequence). Here the CDR3 reads CASSPEPAQRQETQYF. For the CDR3, the DNA is TGTGCCAGCAGCCCAGAGCCAGCCCAACGACAAGAGACCCAGTACTTC.

This clonotype has at least ten counts. This chain links TRBV12-3 or TRBV12-4 with TRBJ2-1; 8 positions match TRBD2. V dropped 6 bases and J dropped 2; count of bases not matched to a gene: 6. The CDR3 sequence is 15 residues long. CDR3 DNA sequence: TGTGCCAGCAGCCCAACTAGCGGAGCCTACAATGAGCAGTTCTTC. Its translation is CASSPTSGAYNEQFF.

This clonotype came up a few times. The chain carries TRBV5-4 and TRBJ2-3; D perhaps matches TRBD2 (6 bases). Trimming removed 4 bases at V and 4 bases at J, with 13 bases between. The germline gives CDR1 SGHNT, CDR2 YYREEE (reference sequence). There are 14 residues in the CDR3. In DNA form, the CDR3 reads TGTGCCAGCAGCGTCGGGGGACCCCCAGATACGCAGTATTTT. It yields the protein CASSVGGPPDTQYF.